This TCR beta chain stems from a study of shared clonotypes between healthy human individuals. Notes on the study in general: Memory subsets generally showed lower estimated richness than naive subsets.

Notes on this clone: As yet, its antigen is unknown.

The naive CD8 fraction comprised CD45RO-negative cells positively selected for CCR7 and excluded terminally differentiated effector memory CD45RA+ cells. Replicate PCRs from sorted subsets contained roughly 200 ng DNA, which is roughly 30,000 T cell genomes. Repertoires were generated with immunoSEQ multiplex PCR, while TCRdb's copy carries only in-frame clones and drops some. The sample has roughly 770,000 clones; about 96% are singletons. The receptor's source is a man aged 30 to 39 in good health. Sequencing input: naive CD8+ T cells sorted from blood.

CDR3 coding DNA: TGTGCCAGCAACGAGTTGACGGGCCCAAGGACGAAAGCTTTCTTT. Translating gives CASNELTGPRTKAFF. The chain combines TRBV7-9 with TRBJ1-1; D gene uncertain. Germline CDR1 SEHNR, CDR2 FQNEAQ (reference sequence). This CDR3 spans 15 amino acids. The V gene lost 7 bases and the J gene lost 9 bases, with 24 bases spanning the gap.